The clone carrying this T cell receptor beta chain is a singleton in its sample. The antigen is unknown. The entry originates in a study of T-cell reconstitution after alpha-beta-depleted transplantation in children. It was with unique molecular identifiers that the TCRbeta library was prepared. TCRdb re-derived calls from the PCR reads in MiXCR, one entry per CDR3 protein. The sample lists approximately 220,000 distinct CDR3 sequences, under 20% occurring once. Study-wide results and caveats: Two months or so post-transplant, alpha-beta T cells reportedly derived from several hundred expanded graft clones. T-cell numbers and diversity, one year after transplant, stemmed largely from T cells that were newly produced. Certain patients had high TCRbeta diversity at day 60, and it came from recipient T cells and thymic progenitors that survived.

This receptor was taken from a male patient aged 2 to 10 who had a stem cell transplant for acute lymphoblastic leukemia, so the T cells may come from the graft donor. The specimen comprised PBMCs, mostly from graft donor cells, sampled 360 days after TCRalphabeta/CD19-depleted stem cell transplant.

The CDR3 nucleotides are TGCGCCAGCAGCCAAGAGGGGGCTAGCGGGAGTGCAACGCAGTATTTT. Translation: CASSQEGASGSATQYF. The chain combines TRBV4-3 with TRBJ2-3; 10 positions match TRBD2. The CDR3 has 16 residues. V shed 0 bases and J 9 bases; nucleotides not matched to a gene: 9. Germline assignment: CDR1 LGHNA and CDR2 YSLEER.